The 21 T cell receptor beta chains listed next were all sequenced from one sample in a study of shared clonotypes between healthy human individuals (TCRdb year 2020). Library prep was done by the immunoSEQ multiplex PCR assay. The source is immuneACCESS, and TCRdb retained only in-frame sequences with V and J called. Part of the clones is not carried over; for the studies checked, unresolved V genes explain less than half of this, and the remainder is unexplained. The sample table records some 660,000 clones; about three quarters of these occur just once. The top ten clonotypes cover around 1.8% of the sample. Input material: memory CD4+ T cells sorted from blood. The cell subset or site label, as the study defines it: CD45RA-negative fraction. Source of these receptors: a woman between 25 and 40 years old in good health.

Ten or more counts support this clone. The genes are TRBV5-1 and TRBJ2-5, with 10 bases lining up with TRBD2. The germline V gene encodes CDR1 SGHRS and CDR2 YFSETQ. The CDR3 totals 17 residues. V was clipped by 0 bases and J by 1 base; unmatched bases: 6. In nucleotides, the CDR3 is TGCGCCAGCAGCTTGGTGGCTAGCGGGAGCCCCCAAGAGACCCAGTACTTC. It translates to CASSLVASGSPQETQYF.

This sequence joins TRBV5-1 and TRBJ2-1, with D unclear. Per germline, CDR1 SGHRS and CDR2 YFSETQ. The V end lost 0 bases, the J end lost 3 bases, and 7 bases lay between the germline ends. CDR3 length equals 14 residues. The CDR3 coding sequence is TGCGCCAGCAGCTTGGAATCCCTCTACAATGAGCAGTTCTTC. Amino acids: CASSLESLYNEQFF. The full variable domain, with the rest looked up from reference TRBV5-1 and TRBJ2-1, is KAGVTQTPRYLIKTRGQQVTLSCSPISGHRSVSWYQQTPGQGLQFLFEYFSETQRNKGNFPGRFSGRQFSNSRSEMNVSTLELGDSALYLCASSLESLYNEQFFGPGTRLTVL.

At least ten counts were recorded for this clone. This chain links TRBV19 with TRBJ1-3, with unresolved D. V was shortened by 5 bases and J by 0 bases, with 11 bases between the two germline ends. The germline CDR1 and CDR2 sequences are LNHDA and SQIVND (reference sequence). The CDR3 extends over 15 amino acids. This CDR3 reads CASSLMTFSGNTIYF. CDR3 DNA: TGTGCCAGTAGTCTCATGACTTTCTCTGGAAACACCATATATTTT.

The chain couples TRBV5-1 to TRBJ2-2; 8 nucleotides match TRBD1. The germline V gene encodes CDR1 SGHRS and CDR2 YFSETQ. The CDR3 totals 15 residues. The trim removed 4 bases at V and 1 base at J, leaving 3 bases unmatched. As DNA, the CDR3 is TGCGCCAGCAGCGAAGGGACAGGGAACACCGGGGAGCTGTTTTTT. Residues: CASSEGTGNTGELFF.

This clone was observed many times. The gene calls are TRBV4-2 and TRBJ2-2; unclear D gene. The CDR3 runs 15 residues. V lost 1 base to trimming and J lost 4 bases, with 10 bases between them. Germline CDR1 and CDR2: LGHNA and YNFKEQ. The CDR3 sequence: CASSQGKGSTGELFF. CDR3 DNA sequence: TGTGCCAGCAGCCAAGGTAAAGGGTCCACCGGGGAGCTGTTTTTT.

The V gene is TRBV6-4, the J gene TRBJ2-6; D tentatively fits TRBD1 or TRBD2 (5 bases each). Trimming took 3 bases from V and 3 from J, leaving 6 bases between them. This CDR3 has 14 residues. Germline CDR1 and CDR2: MRHNA and SNTAGT. CDR3 region: CASSEGVGANVLTF. The DNA for the CDR3 is TGTGCCAGCAGTGAGGGGGTTGGGGCCAACGTCCTGACTTTC.

About this clone: This same CDR3 is encoded by further DNA sequences in the sample. The genes are TRBV20-1 and TRBJ2-7; D is uncertain. The length of the CDR3 is 11 residues. From germline, CDR1 is DFQATT and CDR2 SNEGSKA (reference sequence). Trimming took off 1 base at V and 3 bases at J, with 4 bases between the two ends. Here the CDR3 DNA reads TGCAGTGCTAGAGGCGACTACGAGCAGTACTTC. It encodes CSARGDYEQYF.

A note on this clone: This could be a read error, since a much larger clone is one nucleotide away. The CDR3 DNA sequence: TGCGCCAGCAGTGAGTCAGGGACTAGCGGCTACGGGCAGTACTTC. Translated, it gives CASSESGTSGYGQYF. V is TRBV10-1 and J is TRBJ2-7; 11 nucleotides align to TRBD2. Germline V lookup: CDR1 WNHNN, CDR2 SYGVQD (reference sequence). This CDR3 is built from 15 residues.

The chain carries TRBV5-6 and TRBJ1-1, with TRBD1 matching over 8 bases. Germline V lookup: CDR1 SGHDT, CDR2 YYEEEE. The CDR3 is 16 amino acids. Trimming removed 4 bases from V and 2 bases from J; junction bases left unmatched: 10. The CDR3 here is CASSRDRRPHNTEAFF. CDR3 in DNA: TGTGCCAGCAGCCGGGACAGGCGACCGCATAACACTGAAGCTTTCTTT.

The chain couples TRBV5-1 to TRBJ2-1; 8 nucleotides align to TRBD2. V shed 4 bases, J shed 10 bases, and the junction held 7 bases outside the gene matches. This CDR3 region has 13 residues. Per germline, CDR1 SGHRS and CDR2 YFSETQ. The CDR3 loop reads CASSDTVAGEQFF. Written as DNA, the CDR3 is TGCGCCAGCAGCGACACAGTAGCGGGAGAGCAGTTCTTC. Full variable domain (remainder filled in from reference TRBV5-1 and TRBJ2-1): KAGVTQTPRYLIKTRGQQVTLSCSPISGHRSVSWYQQTPGQGLQFLFEYFSETQRNKGNFPGRFSGRQFSNSRSEMNVSTLELGDSALYLCASSDTVAGEQFFGPGTRLTVL.

The chain joins TRBV5-1 to TRBJ1-6; tentative D call: TRBD1 (5 bases). Between the trimmed V and J ends, which lost 4 bases and 1 base, there was a span of 6 bases. The CDR3 runs to 14 residues. The germline gives CDR1 SGHRS, CDR2 YFSETQ. The CDR3 DNA reads TGCGCCAGCAGCCCAGGGTCCTATAATTCACCCCTCCACTTT. Translating gives CASSPGSYNSPLHF. The full variable domain, in which reference TRBV5-1 and TRBJ1-6 provide the parts outside the CDR3, is KAGVTQTPRYLIKTRGQQVTLSCSPISGHRSVSWYQQTPGQGLQFLFEYFSETQRNKGNFPGRFSGRQFSNSRSEMNVSTLELGDSALYLCASSPGSYNSPLHFGNGTRLTVT.

This clone was picked up one time. This chain connects TRBV18 to TRBJ1-5; D remains ambiguous. CDR3 length: 12 amino acids. Germline V gives CDR1 KGHSH, CDR2 LQKENI. Trimming shortened V by 2 bases and J by 7 bases, and 6 bases separated the two germline ends. This CDR3 is CASSPMGQPQHF. The CDR3 DNA reads TGTGCCAGCTCACCAATGGGCCAGCCCCAGCATTTT.

The chain uses TRBV19 and TRBJ1-1; D call uncertain. Trimming stripped 3 bases from V and 3 bases from J, with 8 bases between. Germline V CDR1 and CDR2: LNHDA, SQIVND (reference sequence). The CDR3 covers 13 residues. This CDR3 is CASSIGQYTEAFF. The CDR3 DNA reads TGTGCCAGTAGTATTGGGCAGTACACTGAAGCTTTCTTT.

This clone was counted once. The chain recombines TRBV7-9 with TRBJ2-7, with unresolved D. Deletions cut 1 base from V and 5 bases from J, with 9 bases between. This CDR3 region has 13 residues. Looked up from germline, CDR1 is SEHNR and CDR2 is FQNEAQ (reference sequence). The CDR3 sequence is CASSLVSRNEQYF. CDR3 DNA: TGTGCCAGCAGCTTAGTTAGCAGGAACGAGCAGTACTTC.

The chain joins TRBV25-1 to TRBJ2-1; TRBD1 is a possible D gene (5 bases). The CDR3 extends over 17 amino acids. In germline, CDR1 is MGHDK, CDR2 SYGVNS. V was trimmed by 3 bases and J by 4 bases, leaving 19 bases between them. The CDR3 reads CASSDPDRDPPYNEQFF. CDR3 DNA sequence: TGTGCCAGCAGTGACCCCGACAGAGACCCACCATACAATGAGCAGTTCTTC.

The chain couples TRBV6-1 to TRBJ1-1; D may be TRBD1 (6 bases). The CDR3 is 14 amino acids. Germline loops: CDR1 MNHNS, CDR2 SASEGT. Written as DNA, the CDR3 is TGTGTACTTAGGGGGGATTTTGGGAACACTGAAGCTTTCTTT. This gives the protein CVLRGDFGNTEAFF.

V and J are TRBV9 and TRBJ2-3; the match to TRBD1 covers 7 bases. This CDR3 contains 17 residues. Germline CDR1 reads SGDLS; CDR2 reads YYNGEE. J was trimmed by 4 bases and V by 3 bases; bases with no gene match: 14. The CDR3 sequence: CASSERGDRVSSDTQYF. CDR3 in DNA: TGTGCCAGCAGCGAGAGGGGTGACAGGGTGTCGTCAGATACGCAGTATTTT.

The genes are TRBV5-1 and TRBJ1-2; maybe TRBD1 (5 bases). This CDR3 has 12 residues. V lost 4 bases and J 6 bases, leaving 10 bases between the germline ends. Germline V gene data show CDR1 as SGHRS and CDR2 as YFSETQ. The CDR3: CASSPDRDGYTF. The CDR3 DNA follows: TGCGCCAGCAGCCCCGACAGAGATGGCTACACCTTC.

This clone was observed once. V and J are TRBV5-1 and TRBJ2-2; TRBD2 matches at 7 bases. Germline V gene lookup returns CDR1 SGHRS and CDR2 YFSETQ. The CDR3 spans 16 residues. V trimming: 3 bases; J trimming: 0 bases; junction bases outside the gene matches: 5. The DNA for the CDR3 is TGCGCCAGCAGCTCCAGCGGGACTGCGAACACCGGGGAGCTGTTTTTT. It translates to CASSSSGTANTGELFF.

This clone appeared a few times. The genes are TRBV15 and TRBJ1-1; the D gene is possibly TRBD1 (5 bases). This CDR3 region has 13 residues. V shed 3 bases and J shed 10 bases, with 15 bases lying between them. CDR1 is LNHNV, CDR2 YYDKDF, per germline (reference sequence). In DNA, the CDR3 is TGTGCCACCAGCAGGGCGGCAGGGAGGGTAGCTTTCTTT. As protein: CATSRAAGRVAFF. The full variable domain, in which reference TRBV15 and TRBJ1-1 provide the parts outside the CDR3, is DAMVIQNPRYQVTQFGKPVTLSCSQTLNHNVMYWYQQKSSQAPKLLFHYYDKDFNNEADTPDNFQSRRPNTSFCFLDIRSPGLGDTAMYLCATSRAAGRVAFFGQGTRLTVV.

The V gene is TRBV27, the J gene TRBJ2-3; no firm D call. With 2 bases removed from V and 0 bases from J, the gap between germline ends came to 12 bases. CDR1 MNHEY and CDR2 SMNVEV come from the germline V gene (reference sequence). CDR3 length equals 16 residues. The CDR3 is CASSLNPAESTDTQYF. The CDR3 bases are TGTGCCAGCAGTTTAAATCCAGCCGAGAGCACAGATACGCAGTATTTT.